This T cell receptor beta chain is drawn from a study of T cell responses to AZD1222 COVID-19 vaccine. The data were produced by immunoSEQ multiplex PCR, yet TCRdb's version contains in-frame clones alone and is incomplete. The sample has 100,000 to 120,000 clones, approximately 94% seen once. The CDR3 is made up of 15 amino acids. Unmatched junction bases numbered 11, after V lost 5 bases and J lost 8 bases. The germline CDR1 and CDR2 sequences are SGHAT and FQDESV (reference sequence). Notes on this clone: Its antigen remains unknown.

Study results and limitations: Mostly white British, mostly female donors; authors suggested clonal diversity may be underestimated.

The sequence was collected from an adult who received the AZD1222 COVID-19 vaccine. The source was peripheral blood, collected 28 days after the second AZD1222 dose. The genes are TRBV11-1 and TRBJ1-4; 7 nucleotides line up with TRBD1. The CDR3 region is CASSPRSGQAEKLFF. The DNA for the CDR3 is TGTGCCAGCAGCCCCCGGTCCGGACAGGCGGAAAAACTGTTTTTT.